The 2 T cell receptor beta chains in this list originate from one sample, sequenced in a study of T cells after yellow fever vaccination. TCRdb recomputed calls from the 5' RACE reads with MiXCR, one row per CDR3 protein. The table has about 500,000 distinct CDR3 sequences, 17% seen once; the top ten hold roughly 17%. This specimen was PBMCs, taken around 5 days after the first yellow fever vaccination. These receptor sequences come from a man aged 18 to 29 who received the YFV17D yellow fever vaccine.

The chain has TRBV1 and TRBJ2-1. TRBV1 is labeled a pseudogene. The CDR3 is made up of 9 amino acids. The CDR3 reads CTSYNEQFF. CDR3 in DNA: TGCACCAGCTACAATGAGCAGTTCTTC.

This rearrangement joins TRBV6-2 or TRBV6-3 to TRBJ1-4, with D hard to call. The V end lost 9 bases, the J end lost 3 bases, and 14 bases lay between the germline ends. The CDR3 is made up of 14 amino acids. CDR1 and CDR2 (germline): MNHEY, SVGEGT. CDR3 coding DNA: TGTGCCAGTCAGAGCGGGAAGTCTAATGAAAAACTGTTTTTT. Residues: CASQSGKSNEKLFF.